Shown below are 23 T cell receptor beta chains from a single sample sequenced in a study of CD8 T cells in Susac syndrome. Random hexamers were used to reverse transcribe 0.5 to 1 ug of RNA. From the immunoSEQ multiplex PCR reads, TCRdb called clonotypes with MiXCR, one entry per CDR3 protein. The data contain about 240,000 distinct CDR3 sequences, less than 96% of them singletons. Sequenced sample: CD4+ T cells from PBMCs. All receptors come from a human donor with Susac syndrome.

This chain connects TRBV7-2 to TRBJ2-7; D is unclear. This CDR3 spans 15 amino acids. Trimming cost V 3 bases and J 4 bases, with 16 bases left between them. CDR1 is SGHTA and CDR2 is FQGNSA in the germline V gene. The DNA of the CDR3 is TGTGCCAGCAGCTTCTCCACCCCGGTGCTGTACGAGCAGTACTTC. This gives the protein CASSFSTPVLYEQYF.

This clonotype was recorded once. The rearrangement uses TRBV5-6 and TRBJ1-3; unclear D gene. This CDR3 has 14 residues. Trimming stripped 1 base from V and 6 bases from J, with 11 bases between. CDR1 and CDR2 (germline): SGHDT, YYEEEE. The CDR3 region is CASSLRQPVNTIYF. The DNA for the CDR3 is TGTGCCAGCAGCTTGCGGCAGCCAGTAAACACCATATATTTT.

J is TRBJ2-7 and V is TRBV4-1, with 13 bases aligning to TRBD2. CDR3 size: 17 residues. The V gene's germline CDR1 is MGHRA and CDR2 YSYEKL. V was clipped by 3 bases and J by 2 bases; unmatched bases: 7. CDR3 coding DNA: TGCGCCAGCAGCCACCCTGGGACTAGCGGGACGGCCTACGAGCAGTACTTC. Translated, it gives CASSHPGTSGTAYEQYF.

This clonotype was seen just once. The gene calls are TRBV27 and TRBJ2-7; 8 bases are a match to TRBD2. CDR1 is MNHEY, CDR2 SMNVEV, per germline (reference sequence). This CDR3 has 15 residues. Losses at the gene ends were 0 bases for V and 6 bases for J; bases not matched to a gene: 7. The CDR3 protein is CASSLSKAGVSEQYF. DNA of the CDR3: TGTGCCAGCAGTTTATCGAAAGCGGGAGTAAGCGAGCAGTACTTC.

V gene TRBV28 combines with J gene TRBJ2-7, with TRBD1 matching 10 bases. Germline V CDR1 and CDR2: MDHEN, SYDVKM. V gave up 9 bases and J gave up 1 base; unmatched junction bases: 9. The CDR3 spans 15 residues. This chain's CDR3 is CASDSGTGVSYEQYF. The CDR3 bases are TGTGCCAGTGATTCCGGGACAGGGGTATCCTACGAGCAGTACTTC.

The gene calls are TRBV20-1 and TRBJ2-3; D is unclear. Trimming took off 6 bases at V and 0 bases at J, with 7 bases between the two ends. This CDR3 has 12 residues. Germline V gene data show CDR1 as DFQATT and CDR2 as SNEGSKA (reference sequence). The CDR3 DNA is TGCAGTGCCACCCCTAGCACAGATACGCAGTATTTT. Translated: CSATPSTDTQYF.

The chain employs TRBV29-1 and TRBJ2-1; 11 bases match TRBD2. Germline V gives CDR1 SQVTM, CDR2 ANQGSEA. The CDR3 runs to 17 residues. Unmatched junction bases numbered 10, after V lost 6 bases and J lost 0 bases. CDR3 in DNA: TGCAGCGTGTCCGGGACTAGCGGTCAAAGCTCCTACAATGAGCAGTTCTTC. Translating it yields CSVSGTSGQSSYNEQFF.

The CDR3 nucleotides read TGTGCCAGCAGCCACGAGGGACAGGGGAGGACCTACGAGCAGTACTTC. Translating gives CASSHEGQGRTYEQYF. The chain is built from TRBV3-1 and TRBJ2-7; 10 nucleotides line up with TRBD1. CDR3 length equals 16 residues. The germline V gene has CDR1 LGHDT and CDR2 YNNKEL (reference sequence). The trim removed 3 bases at V and 2 bases at J, leaving 7 bases unmatched.

The rearrangement joins TRBV30 to TRBJ1-5; D gene unclear. CDR1 is GTSNPN, CDR2 SVGIG, per germline (reference sequence). The CDR3 extends over 14 amino acids. V shed 3 bases and J shed 3 bases, with 12 bases lying between them. CDR3 sequence: CAWSSDTLNQPQHF. In DNA form, the CDR3 reads TGTGCCTGGAGCTCCGACACCCTCAATCAGCCCCAGCATTTT. Combining the CDR3 with reference TRBV30 and TRBJ1-5 gives the whole variable domain SQTIHQWPATLVQPVGSPLSLECTVEGTSNPNLYWYRQAAGRGLQLLFYSVGIGQISSEVPQNLSASRPQDRQFILSSKKLLLSDSGFYLCAWSSDTLNQPQHFGDGTRLSIL.

This chain links TRBV12-3 or TRBV12-4 with TRBJ1-2; tentative D call: TRBD1 (5 bases). This CDR3 has 12 amino acids. Trimming pared 6 bases from V and 7 bases from J, leaving 12 bases between. CDR3 loop: CASRAGLGGYTF. CDR3 in DNA: TGTGCCAGCAGGGCAGGGTTGGGTGGCTACACCTTC.

In nucleotides, the CDR3 is TGTGCCACCAGCAGAGCGGGCAGACAATATCAGCCCCAGCATTTT. The encoded protein is CATSRAGRQYQPQHF. The chain uses TRBV15 and TRBJ1-5; D gene ambiguous. The CDR3 sequence is 15 residues long. The germline CDR1 and CDR2 sequences are LNHNV and YYDKDF (reference sequence). With 1 base removed from V and 5 bases from J, the gap between germline ends came to 12 bases. The full variable domain, its missing parts supplied by reference TRBV15 and TRBJ1-5, is DAMVIQNPRYQVTQFGKPVTLSCSQTLNHNVMYWYQQKSSQAPKLLFHYYDKDFNNEADTPDNFQSRRPNTSFCFLDIRSPGLGDTAMYLCATSRAGRQYQPQHFGDGTRLSIL.

The chain combines TRBV7-9 with TRBJ2-1; weak D call: TRBD2 (6 bases). The CDR3 consists of 15 residues. Trimming left V 8 bases short and J 0 bases short, with 14 bases between. The V gene's germline CDR1 is SEHNR and CDR2 FQNEAQ (reference sequence). The CDR3 DNA reads TGTGCCAGCCAGAAGGCGGGAAACTCCTACAATGAGCAGTTCTTC. Protein sequence: CASQKAGNSYNEQFF.

The chain is built from TRBV28 and TRBJ2-5; TRBD1 aligns across 9 bases. After removal of 6 bases from V and 7 bases from J, the junction contained 12 bases not matched to a gene. There are 15 residues in the CDR3. CDR1 is MDHEN, CDR2 SYDVKM, per germline. Here the CDR3 reads CASSILPGQGGTQYF. Written as DNA, the CDR3 is TGTGCCAGCAGCATCTTACCGGGACAGGGCGGGACCCAGTACTTC. Filled out from reference TRBV28 and TRBJ2-5, the complete variable domain reads DVKVTQSSRYLVKRTGEKVFLECVQDMDHENMFWYRQDPGLGLRLIYFSYDVKMKEKGDIPEGYSVSREKKERFSLILESASTNQTSMYLCASSILPGQGGTQYFGPGTRLLVL.

The chain joins TRBV4-1 to TRBJ1-2, with D hard to call. The CDR3 is 13 amino acids. Looked up from germline, CDR1 is MGHRA and CDR2 is YSYEKL. V was trimmed by 0 bases and J by 7 bases, leaving 9 bases between them. CDR3 nucleotides: TGCGCCAGCAGCCAAGATCCCAACCGTGGCTACACCTTC. Translated: CASSQDPNRGYTF.

This rearrangement joins TRBV25-1 to TRBJ2-3; D is perhaps TRBD1 (6 bases). The CDR3 runs to 13 residues. Germline CDR1 is MGHDK and CDR2 is SYGVNS. Trimming removed 9 bases from V and 4 bases from J, with 14 bases in between. CDR3 protein: CASASSGADTQYF. The DNA of the CDR3 is TGTGCCAGTGCGAGTTCAGGGGCAGATACGCAGTATTTT.

The V and J genes are TRBV4-1 and TRBJ2-5; TRBD2 agrees at 7 bases. The CDR3 is made up of 16 amino acids. Per the germline V gene, CDR1 is MGHRA and CDR2 is YSYEKL. The trim removed 1 base at V and 5 bases at J, leaving 10 bases unmatched. This chain's CDR3 is CASSQGLAGPVETQYF. The CDR3 DNA follows: TGCGCCAGCAGCCAAGGGTTAGCGGGCCCGGTGGAGACCCAGTACTTC.

This rearrangement joins TRBV29-1 to TRBJ1-4; possibly TRBD1 for D (5 bases). The CDR3 covers 13 residues. Trimming removed 6 bases at V and 0 bases at J, with 8 bases between. In germline, CDR1 is SQVTM, CDR2 ANQGSEA. The CDR3 nucleotides read TGCAGCGTGGGGGAGGCAACTAATGAAAAACTGTTTTTT. The encoded protein is CSVGEATNEKLFF.

The chain uses TRBV29-1 and TRBJ2-3; D is perhaps TRBD1 (5 bases). Germline V gene data show CDR1 as SQVTM and CDR2 as ANQGSEA. V lost 4 bases to trimming and J lost 1 base, with 9 bases between them. This CDR3 has 13 amino acids. CDR3 sequence (DNA): TGCAGCGTTGGCATAGGGGGCACAGATACGCAGTATTTT. Protein sequence: CSVGIGGTDTQYF.

The chain has TRBV20-1 and TRBJ1-4, with 7 positions matching TRBD1. The ends lost 8 bases at V and 4 bases at J; junction bases unmatched: 13. CDR3 size: 15 residues. Germline CDR1 is DFQATT and CDR2 is SNEGSKA (reference sequence). This CDR3 is CSLPGGRPSNEKLFF. CDR3 DNA: TGCAGTCTCCCAGGGGGACGCCCCAGTAATGAAAAACTGTTTTTT.

CDR3 loop: CASSELADHYNEQFF. For the CDR3, the DNA is TGTGCCAGCAGTGAACTAGCGGACCACTACAATGAGCAGTTCTTC. The chain recombines TRBV2 with TRBJ2-1; 7 bases line up with TRBD2. CDR3 length: 15 amino acids. Germline values: CDR1 SNHLY, CDR2 FYNNEI. Trimming removed 2 bases from V and 3 bases from J; junction bases left unmatched: 4.

This clonotype was seen once. The J gene is TRBJ2-5, the V gene TRBV4-1; 7 bases map to TRBD2. CDR1 MGHRA and CDR2 YSYEKL come from the germline V gene. V gave up 2 bases and J gave up 5 bases; unmatched junction bases: 11. The CDR3 runs 16 residues. DNA of the CDR3: TGCGCCAGCAGCCAACGCGGGAGCCAATTCGGGGAGACCCAGTACTTC. It is translated as CASSQRGSQFGETQYF.

This clonotype has only a few counts. The CDR3 nucleotides are TGTGCCAGCAGCTTAGCATACTCCTACGAGCAGTACTTC. It translates to CASSLAYSYEQYF. J is TRBJ2-7 and V is TRBV7-9; the D is unclear. In germline, CDR1 is SEHNR, CDR2 FQNEAQ (reference sequence). The V gene lost 0 bases and the J gene lost 0 bases, with 3 bases spanning the gap. The CDR3 extends over 13 amino acids. Together with reference TRBV7-9 and TRBJ2-7, the CDR3 gives the full variable domain: DTGVSQNPRHKITKRGQNVTFRCDPISEHNRLYWYRQTLGQGPEFLTYFQNEAQLEKSRLLSDRFSAERPKGSFSTLEIQRTEQGDSAMYLCASSLAYSYEQYFGPGTRLTVT.

The rearrangement links TRBV7-2 to TRBJ2-6; D is unresolved. The germline CDR1 and CDR2 sequences are SGHTA and FQGNSA. V lost 4 bases to trimming and J lost 1 base, with 11 bases between them. This CDR3 is built from 16 residues. In DNA, the CDR3 is TGTGCCAGCAGCTCCCCACCGGAGTCTGGGGCCAACGTCCTGACTTTC. Its translation is CASSSPPESGANVLTF.